This passage covers 10 T cell receptor beta chains from one sample sequenced in a study of blood T cell repertoires in COVID-19. Clones were read by immunoSEQ multiplex PCR, and TCRdb kept only the in-frame ones, dropping some. This sample yields 71,000 or so clones, of which over 70% are seen a single time; 8.5% to 14% belongs to the top ten. Sequencing was done on a sample of peripheral blood. Receptors were obtained from a man aged 50 to 59 with acute or convalescent COVID-19.

This clone is a singleton in its sample. The V and J genes are TRBV21-1 and TRBJ2-1; whether TRBD1, the table's D call, matches the DNA was not checked. TRBV21-1 is given as a pseudogene. The CDR3 length is 16 residues. DNA for the CDR3: TGTGCCAGCGCAGTTACCGGGACATTTTTTTACAATGAGCAGTTCTTC. Amino acid sequence: CASAVTGTFFYNEQFF.

The table lists this clone with a few counts. V is TRBV19 and J is TRBJ1-5; 11 nucleotides agree with TRBD1. The CDR3 extends over 13 amino acids. The J segment lost 6 bases and the V segment lost 6 bases, leaving 1 base of the junction unmatched. In germline, CDR1 is LNHDA, CDR2 SQIVND (reference sequence). CDR3 in amino acids: CASRGTGGQPQHF. In DNA, the CDR3 is TGTGCCAGTAGGGGGACAGGGGGTCAGCCCCAGCATTTT.

The V and J genes are TRBV6-5 and TRBJ2-7; TRBD2 agrees at 9 bases. The junction had 4 bases not matched to a gene; V was cut back by 7 bases and J by 0 bases. CDR1 and CDR2 (germline): MNHEY, SVGAGI. The CDR3 sequence is 14 residues long. As DNA, the CDR3 is TGTGCCAGCACAGAGACTAGCGGCTCCTACGAGCAGTACTTC. Residues: CASTETSGSYEQYF.

This chain connects TRBV7-2 to TRBJ2-7; possible D gene TRBD2, 6 bases. In germline, CDR1 is SGHTA, CDR2 FQGNSA. This CDR3 spans 14 amino acids. V was cut by 1 base and J by 4 bases, with 11 bases left in between. The CDR3 loop is CASSLDAGRYEQYF. The CDR3 nucleotides are TGTGCCAGCAGCTTAGACGCAGGGAGGTACGAGCAGTACTTC.

This clone was detected a few times. This chain uses TRBV6-5 with TRBJ1-2; TRBD1 matches at 8 bases. The V gene's germline CDR1 is MNHEY and CDR2 SVGAGI. The CDR3 totals 14 residues. J gave up 4 bases and V 7 bases, and 8 bases lay outside the gene matches. For the CDR3, the DNA is TGTGCCAGCAAAGACTTAGGGACAGGCTATGGCTACACCTTC. It specifies CASKDLGTGYGYTF.

This chain links TRBV5-6 with TRBJ1-2; 7 bases fit TRBD1. Germline CDR1 reads SGHDT; CDR2 reads YYEEEE. CDR3 length: 13 amino acids. V dropped 4 bases and J dropped 7; count of bases not matched to a gene: 7. The CDR3 is CASSETGFSGYTF. In DNA form, the CDR3 reads TGTGCCAGCAGCGAGACAGGGTTTAGTGGCTACACCTTC.

This chain joins TRBV7-9 and TRBJ1-6; D unresolved. V lost 2 bases, J lost 0 bases, and 5 bases lay in between. The germline gives CDR1 SEHNR, CDR2 FQNEAQ (reference sequence). This CDR3 comprises 15 residues. CDR3 protein: CASSLHSSYNSPLHF. The DNA of the CDR3 is TGTGCCAGCAGCTTACACAGCTCCTATAATTCACCCCTCCACTTT. The entire variable domain, with the rest obtained from reference TRBV7-9 and TRBJ1-6, is as follows: DTGVSQNPRHKITKRGQNVTFRCDPISEHNRLYWYRQTLGQGPEFLTYFQNEAQLEKSRLLSDRFSAERPKGSFSTLEIQRTEQGDSAMYLCASSLHSSYNSPLHFGNGTRLTVT.

The chain couples TRBV10-3 to TRBJ1-4, with D perhaps TRBD1 (5 bases). The ends were cut back, 10 bases at V and 5 bases at J, with 11 bases in the middle. This CDR3 has 12 amino acids. Germline CDR1 reads ENHRY; CDR2 reads SYGVKD. The CDR3 DNA follows: TGTGCCAGCGGGGGGGGGAATGAAAAACTGTTTTTT. Translated, it gives CASGGGNEKLFF.

The J gene is TRBJ1-2, the V gene TRBV5-6, with D maybe TRBD1 (5 bases). V was pared by 6 bases and J by 6 bases, with 24 bases between. This CDR3 spans 16 amino acids. CDR1 is SGHDT, CDR2 YYEEEE, per germline. CDR3 DNA sequence: TGTGCCAGCAATCCGGGACGGGGGGACCTTAGGGATGGCTACACCTTC. Amino acids: CASNPGRGDLRDGYTF. The complete variable domain, with remaining parts taken from reference TRBV5-6 and TRBJ1-2, reads DAGVTQSPTHLIKTRGQQVTLRCSPKSGHDTVSWYQQALGQGPQFIFQYYEEEERQRGNFPDRFSGHQFPNYSSELNVNALLLGDSALYLCASNPGRGDLRDGYTFGSGTRLTVV.

The chain couples TRBV27 to TRBJ1-5; no firm D call. Trimming left V 4 bases short and J 5 bases short, with 9 bases between. The germline V gene has CDR1 MNHEY and CDR2 SMNVEV (reference sequence). This CDR3 has 13 residues. The CDR3 here is CASSYAVYQPQHF. The CDR3, as DNA: TGTGCCAGCAGTTATGCAGTGTATCAGCCCCAGCATTTT.